Listed here are 3 T cell receptor beta chains from one sample, sequenced in a study of cytomegalovirus exposure and HLA in healthy donors (dated by TCRdb to the late 2010s). Preparation of the library involved the immunoSEQ multiplex PCR assay. For the multiplex PCR, a mixture combining 60 forward primers for TCR Vbeta segments and 13 reverse primers for TCR Jbeta segments was used. What TCRdb holds here is the immuneACCESS table cut down to in-frame rearrangements. Part of the clones is not present; checked against another copy, under half of the missing clones reflect an unresolved V gene, and the others are unexplained. The sample table contains about 160,000 clones; only one count was recorded for roughly 80% of them. 1.9% of the sample is taken by the ten largest. Sequencing was done on a sample of PBMCs. These receptors were obtained from a human donor in good health.

This rearrangement joins TRBV12-1 to TRBJ2-7; the D segment call TRBD2 is taken from the table without a DNA check. TRBV12-1 is labeled a pseudogene. The CDR3 contains 14 residues. The CDR3 bases are TGTGCCAGCAAGCGGTGGGGGGGCGGGGACGAGCAGTACTTC. Protein sequence: CASKRWGGGDEQYF.

This chain connects TRBV2 to TRBJ2-1; a possible D gene is TRBD1 (5 bases). Deletions cut 2 bases from V and 9 bases from J, with 11 bases between. This CDR3 contains 13 residues. Germline loops: CDR1 SNHLY, CDR2 FYNNEI. Here the CDR3 DNA reads TGTGCCAGCAGTGAATACAGGCTGGGTGAGCAGTTCTTC. Translated: CASSEYRLGEQFF.

The V call is TRBV21-1, the J call TRBJ2-7; TRBD2, the D gene given by the table, was not confirmed from the DNA. TRBV21-1 is classified as a pseudogene. The CDR3 length is 15 residues. The CDR3 DNA follows: TGTGCCAGCAGCGCCGGAAACGGGGGGGGATACGAGCAGTACTTC. It translates to CASSAGNGGGYEQYF.